This T cell receptor (beta chain) was captured in a study of cytomegalovirus exposure and HLA in healthy donors. Study-wide background: The use of the same platform for the 95 to 150 validation repertoires and the 550 to 700 first-cohort repertoires was reported by a later analysis.

The repertoire was sequenced with immunoSEQ multiplex PCR; TCRdb's copy has only in-frame clones and lacks some. The repertoire holds 40,000 to 55,000 clones, with more than 85% as singletons. Study-level points and caveats: Across donors, most TCRs were seen rarely, yet some public ones were widespread. Among TCR beta chains, those listed as cytomegalovirus-associated numbered approximately 150.

It was the roughly 110-subject validation cohort, separate from the roughly 700-subject first cohort, to which the donors belonged. As for this clone: Antigen unknown.

Looked up from germline, CDR1 is SGHRS and CDR2 is YFSETQ. The CDR3 has 16 residues. V was pared by 4 bases and J by 6 bases, with 11 bases of the junction left unmatched. The chain employs TRBV5-1 and TRBJ2-2; TRBD1 matches at 8 bases. Sequenced input: PBMCs. The receptor comes from a woman in her late teens or twenties in good health and CMV-seronegative. The CDR3 sequence is CASSPEGRGLAGELFF. Here the CDR3 DNA reads TGCGCCAGCAGCCCGGAGGGCAGGGGGCTGGCCGGGGAGCTGTTTTTT.